This is a list of T cell receptor beta chains from one sample in a study of read filtering for tumor transcriptome and immune sequencing. TCRdb used MiXCR to reprocess the reads, holding one entry per CDR3 protein. The sample has tens of thousands of distinct CDR3 sequences; 14% are singletons. The specimen was a population of CD138-negative cells sorted from bone marrow. The receptors stem from a donor aged 40 or over with multiple myeloma. Both conserved end residues are part of each CDR3. Size is omitted from some rows. Given values are once, few, many or a class for expanded clones.

V gene,clone size,J gene,CDR3 length,CDR3 protein
TRBV5-1,many,TRBJ2-7,15,CASSLEPSYSYEQYF
TRBV12-3/TRBV12-4,.,TRBJ2-5,13,CASSPRGLGTQYF
TRBV7-2,many,TRBJ2-2,14,CASSPSRTTGELFF
TRBV30,many,TRBJ1-2,12,CAWSSSGIGYTF
TRBV20-1,many,TRBJ2-2,13,CSVAGYNTGELFF
TRBV6-5,many,TRBJ2-1,16,CASSSRDRTIYNEQFF
TRBV3-1,many,TRBJ2-1,15,CASSHQREGRYEQFF
TRBV29-1,.,TRBJ2-3,14,CGVVIEYSSNTQYF
TRBV14,many,TRBJ2-1,19,CASSQESRSGRSSYNEQFF
TRBV20-1,many,TRBJ2-1,15,CSATSGTSTYNEQFF
TRBV20-1,many,TRBJ2-7,11,CSARDEYEQYF
TRBV5-1,many,TRBJ2-7,14,CASSLLGHQDEQYF
TRBV29-1,many,TRBJ2-1,15,CSVENPFGSYNEQFF
TRBV7-9,.,TRBJ2-7,15,CASSHTGTGSYEQYF
TRBV19,.,TRBJ1-6,16,CASSTLPRGAHSPLHF
TRBV5-1,many,TRBJ2-3,17,CASSPLGPLTLTDTQYF
TRBV20-1,many,TRBJ2-5,13,CSARGERAGTQYF
TRBV4-1,many,TRBJ2-4,16,CASSSLKTGGMNIQYF
TRBV5-5,many,TRBJ2-3,13,CASSIAGADTQYF
TRBV15,.,TRBJ2-2,13,CATSKGGTGELFF
TRBV6-1,few,TRBJ1-4,17,CASSYWGHTATNEKLFF
TRBV14,many,TRBJ1-5,14,CASSRFGLDQPQHF
TRBV5-1,many,TRBJ2-3,17,CASSEWTIAGGDDTQYF
TRBV9,many,TRBJ2-2,13,CASSYSGSGELFF
TRBV2,many,TRBJ2-2,14,CASSVRVGTGELFF
TRBV7-9,many,TRBJ2-5,13,CASSHFSIETQYF
TRBV11-3,many,TRBJ2-3,17,CASSLDLPGGYTDTQYF
TRBV18,many,TRBJ2-1,13,CASQGNLYNEQFF
TRBV6-2/TRBV6-3,many,TRBJ1-5,19,CASSYTLSSGGLGNQPQHF
TRBV29-1,many,TRBJ2-7,12,CSAGDYSYEQYF
TRBV6-1,.,TRBJ2-1,14,CASSDPQGYNEQFF
TRBV7-9,many,TRBJ2-7,13,CASSLAATYEQYF